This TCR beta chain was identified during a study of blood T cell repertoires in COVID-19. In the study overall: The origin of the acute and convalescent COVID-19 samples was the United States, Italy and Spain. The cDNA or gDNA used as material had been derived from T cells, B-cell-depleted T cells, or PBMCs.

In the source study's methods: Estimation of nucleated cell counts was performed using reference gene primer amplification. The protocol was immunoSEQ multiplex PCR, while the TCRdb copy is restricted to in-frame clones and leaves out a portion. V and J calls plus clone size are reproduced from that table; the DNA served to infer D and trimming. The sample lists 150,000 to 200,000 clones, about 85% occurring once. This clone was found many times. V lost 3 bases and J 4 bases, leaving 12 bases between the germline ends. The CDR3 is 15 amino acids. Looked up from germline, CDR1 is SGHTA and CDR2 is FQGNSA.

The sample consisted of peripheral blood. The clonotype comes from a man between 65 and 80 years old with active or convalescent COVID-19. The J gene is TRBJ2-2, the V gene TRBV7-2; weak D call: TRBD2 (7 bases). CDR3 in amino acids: CASSFGGLGTGELFF. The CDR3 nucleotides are TGTGCCAGCAGCTTCGGGGGGCTGGGCACCGGGGAGCTGTTTTTT.